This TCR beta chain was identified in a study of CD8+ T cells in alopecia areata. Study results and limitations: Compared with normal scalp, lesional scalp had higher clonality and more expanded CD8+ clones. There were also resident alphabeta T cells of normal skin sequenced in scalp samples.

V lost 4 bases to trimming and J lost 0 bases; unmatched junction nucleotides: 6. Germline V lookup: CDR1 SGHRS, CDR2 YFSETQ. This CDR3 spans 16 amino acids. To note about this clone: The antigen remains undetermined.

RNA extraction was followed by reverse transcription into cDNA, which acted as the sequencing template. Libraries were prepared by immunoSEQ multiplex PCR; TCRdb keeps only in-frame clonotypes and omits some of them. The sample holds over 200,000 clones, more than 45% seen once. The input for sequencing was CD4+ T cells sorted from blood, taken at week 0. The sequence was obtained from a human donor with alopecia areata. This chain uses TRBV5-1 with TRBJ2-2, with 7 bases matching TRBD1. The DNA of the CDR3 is TGCGCCAGCAGCCGCCGGGACAGAGCGAACACCGGGGAGCTGTTTTTT. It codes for CASSRRDRANTGELFF.